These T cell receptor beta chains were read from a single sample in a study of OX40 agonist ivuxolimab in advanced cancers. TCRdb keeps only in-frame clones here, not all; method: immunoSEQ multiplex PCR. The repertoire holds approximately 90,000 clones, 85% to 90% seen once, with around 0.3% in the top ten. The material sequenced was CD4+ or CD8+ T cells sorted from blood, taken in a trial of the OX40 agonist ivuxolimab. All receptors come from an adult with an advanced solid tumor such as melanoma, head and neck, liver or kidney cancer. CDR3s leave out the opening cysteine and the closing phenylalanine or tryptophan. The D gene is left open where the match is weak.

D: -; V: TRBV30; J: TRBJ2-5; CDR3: AWSVGETQY
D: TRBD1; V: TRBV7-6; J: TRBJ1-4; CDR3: ASSLGTGRNEKLF
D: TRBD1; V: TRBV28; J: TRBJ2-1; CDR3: ASSLTGVAYNEQF
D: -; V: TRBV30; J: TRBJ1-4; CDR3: AWSVQGGDEKLF
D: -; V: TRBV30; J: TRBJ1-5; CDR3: AWSPEGIGNQPQH
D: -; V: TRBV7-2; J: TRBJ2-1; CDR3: ASSLSPRDEQF
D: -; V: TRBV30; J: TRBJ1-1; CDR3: AWSPVDTEAF
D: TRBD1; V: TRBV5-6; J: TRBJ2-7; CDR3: ASSKTRGQGINEQY
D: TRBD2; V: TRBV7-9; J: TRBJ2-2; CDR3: ASSPRTSGGQNTGELF
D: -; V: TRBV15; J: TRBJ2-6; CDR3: ATSREEGSGANVLT
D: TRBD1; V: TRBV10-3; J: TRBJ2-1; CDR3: AIRQGGAEQF
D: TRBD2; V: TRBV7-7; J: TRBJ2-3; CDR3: ASSSGLAGSTDTQY
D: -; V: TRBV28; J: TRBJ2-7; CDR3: ASAIRSSYEQY
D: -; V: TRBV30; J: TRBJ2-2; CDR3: AWSQPRFTGELF
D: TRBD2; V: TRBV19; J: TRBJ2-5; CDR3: ASSMRGLAELQETQY
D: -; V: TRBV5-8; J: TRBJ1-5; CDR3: ASSLGAGGNEPQH
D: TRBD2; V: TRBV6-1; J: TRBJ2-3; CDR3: ASREIAGRRDTQY
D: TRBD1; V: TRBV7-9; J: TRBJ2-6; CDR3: ASSRDSLT
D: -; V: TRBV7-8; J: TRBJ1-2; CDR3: ASSPDNNYGYT
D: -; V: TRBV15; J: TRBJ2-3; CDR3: ATSRPPGDTQY
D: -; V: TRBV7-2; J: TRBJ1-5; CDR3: ASSLSGGNQPQH
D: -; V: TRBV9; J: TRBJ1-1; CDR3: ASSVDVGADTEAF